A single sample gave rise to the 7 T cell receptor beta chains below, sequenced in a study of control samples from healthy donors and cancer patients. TCRdb's table, derived via immunoSEQ multiplex PCR, lists solely in-frame clones and lacks some. The sample shows about 120,000 clones, roughly nine tenths of them seen only once. Sequencing input: blood. The receptors here all came from a man aged 50-60 years in good health.

The gene calls are TRBV5-5 and TRBJ1-1; a possible D gene is TRBD1 (5 bases). Germline CDR1 and CDR2: SGHKS and YYEKEE (reference sequence). Deletions cut 0 bases from V and 7 bases from J, with 7 bases between. The CDR3 has 12 residues. The CDR3 DNA follows: TGTGCCAGCAGCTTGGTGCAGGGTGAAGCTTTCTTT. Protein sequence: CASSLVQGEAFF.

The rearrangement uses TRBV10-2 and TRBJ2-1, with 14 bases that match TRBD2. Germline CDR1 and CDR2: WSHSY and SAAADI. J gave up 6 bases and V 2 bases, and 0 bases lay outside the gene matches. CDR3 length: 15 amino acids. CDR3 in DNA: TGCGCCAGCAGTGAGGGGACTAGCGGGGGCAATGAGCAGTTCTTC. This sequence encodes CASSEGTSGGNEQFF.

The rearrangement joins TRBV19 to TRBJ2-2; 9 positions match TRBD2. Per germline, CDR1 LNHDA and CDR2 SQIVND (reference sequence). The CDR3 runs to 16 residues. The ends lost 3 bases at V and 14 bases at J; junction bases unmatched: 16. The CDR3: CASSIPPSGTRIPLFF. In DNA, the CDR3 is TGTGCCAGTAGTATCCCCCCTAGCGGGACAAGGATCCCTCTGTTTTTT.

The count of this clone is one. The chain employs TRBV5-1 and TRBJ1-2; the D is unclear. The germline V gene encodes CDR1 SGHRS and CDR2 YFSETQ. The CDR3 has 14 residues. Trimming removed 3 bases from V and 2 bases from J, with 11 bases in between. The DNA of the CDR3 is TGCGCCAGCAGCTCGGAGGGCCGGAACTATGGCTACACCTTC. Protein product: CASSSEGRNYGYTF.

This chain joins TRBV18 and TRBJ1-1, with D tentatively TRBD1 (5 bases). This CDR3 comprises 15 residues. Between the trimmed V and J ends, which lost 6 bases and 1 base, there was a span of 15 bases. Germline loops: CDR1 KGHSH, CDR2 LQKENI. CDR3 amino acids: CASSSGGRWNTEAFF. DNA of the CDR3: TGTGCCAGCTCGTCGGGGGGTCGGTGGAACACTGAAGCTTTCTTT.

The V and J genes are TRBV6-5 and TRBJ1-1, with TRBD1 identical over 7 bases. Per the germline V gene, CDR1 is MNHEY and CDR2 is SVGAGI. J was trimmed by 2 bases and V by 2 bases; bases with no gene match: 5. The CDR3 length is 15 residues. CDR3 nucleotide sequence: TGTGCCAGCAGTTACGTGGGACAGATTAACACTGAAGCTTTCTTT. Its protein is CASSYVGQINTEAFF.

This chain connects TRBV27 to TRBJ1-4; D is perhaps TRBD1 (6 bases). The length of the CDR3 is 16 residues. Trimming cost V 5 bases and J 3 bases, with 16 bases left between them. Germline loops: CDR1 MNHEY, CDR2 SMNVEV (reference sequence). CDR3 amino acids: CASSPRGGWSNEKLFF. The CDR3 coding sequence is TGTGCCAGCAGTCCCCGCGGGGGCTGGTCTAATGAAAAACTGTTTTTT. The full variable domain, completed using reference TRBV27 and TRBJ1-4, is EAQVTQNPRYLITVTGKKLTVTCSQNMNHEYMSWYRQDPGLGLRQIYYSMNVEVTDKGDVPEGYKVSRKEKRNFPLILESPSPNQTSLYFCASSPRGGWSNEKLFFGSGTQLSVL.